This TCR beta chain comes out of a study of OX40 agonist ivuxolimab in advanced cancers. V lost 0 bases, J lost 2 bases, and 7 bases lay in between. This CDR3 has 14 amino acids. CDR1 is MNHEY, CDR2 SVGAGI, per germline. Only in-frame clones appear in the TCRdb table, and some are missing; sequencing was by immunoSEQ multiplex PCR. Here the sample spans fewer than 200,000 clones, 90% to 95% being singletons. The genes are TRBV6-5 and TRBJ1-1; unclear D gene. The clonotype originates from an adult with an advanced solid tumor such as melanoma, head and neck, liver or kidney cancer. Specimen: CD4+ or CD8+ T cells sorted from blood, collected in a trial of the OX40 agonist ivuxolimab. DNA of the CDR3: TGTGCCAGCAGTTACTCGGGCAGCAACACTGAAGCTTTCTTT. Translation: CASSYSGSNTEAFF.